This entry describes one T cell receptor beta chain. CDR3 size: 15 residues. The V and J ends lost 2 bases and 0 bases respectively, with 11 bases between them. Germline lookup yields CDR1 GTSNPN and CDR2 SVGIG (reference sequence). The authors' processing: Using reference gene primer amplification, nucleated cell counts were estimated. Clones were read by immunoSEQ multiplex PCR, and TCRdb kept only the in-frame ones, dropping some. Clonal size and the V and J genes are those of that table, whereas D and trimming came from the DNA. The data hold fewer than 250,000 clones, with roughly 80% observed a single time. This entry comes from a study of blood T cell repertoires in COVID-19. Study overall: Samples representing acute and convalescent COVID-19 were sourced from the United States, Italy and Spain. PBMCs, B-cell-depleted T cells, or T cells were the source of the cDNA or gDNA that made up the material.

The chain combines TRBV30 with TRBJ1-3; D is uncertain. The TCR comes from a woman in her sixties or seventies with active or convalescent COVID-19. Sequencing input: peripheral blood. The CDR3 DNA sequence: TGTGCCTGGAGTAGGGAGGCCTTCTCTGGAAACACCATATATTTT. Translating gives CAWSREAFSGNTIYF.